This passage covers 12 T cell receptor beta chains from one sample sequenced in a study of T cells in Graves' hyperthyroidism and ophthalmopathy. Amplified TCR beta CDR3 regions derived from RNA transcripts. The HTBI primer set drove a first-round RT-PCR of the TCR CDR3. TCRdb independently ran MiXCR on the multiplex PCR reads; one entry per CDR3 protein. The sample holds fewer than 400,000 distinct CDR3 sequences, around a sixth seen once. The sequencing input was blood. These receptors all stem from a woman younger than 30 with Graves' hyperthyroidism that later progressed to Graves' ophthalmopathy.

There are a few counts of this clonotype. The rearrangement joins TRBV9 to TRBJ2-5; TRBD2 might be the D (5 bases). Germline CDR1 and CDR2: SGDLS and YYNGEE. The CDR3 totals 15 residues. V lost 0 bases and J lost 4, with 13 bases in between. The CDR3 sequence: CASSVGPGSGETQYF. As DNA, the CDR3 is TGTGCCAGCAGCGTAGGTCCGGGCAGCGGAGAGACCCAGTACTTC.

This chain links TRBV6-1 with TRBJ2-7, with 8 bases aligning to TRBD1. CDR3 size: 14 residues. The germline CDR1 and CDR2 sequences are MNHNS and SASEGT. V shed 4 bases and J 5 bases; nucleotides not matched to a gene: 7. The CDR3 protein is CASSVGRGLDEQYF. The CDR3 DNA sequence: TGTGCCAGCAGTGTCGGCAGGGGGCTCGACGAGCAGTACTTC.

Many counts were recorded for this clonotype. CDR3 in amino acids: CASSQRTYGYTF. The CDR3 nucleotides read TGTGCCAGCAGCCAGAGGACTTATGGCTACACCTTC. V usage is TRBV3-1 and J usage is TRBJ1-2, with D unresolved. CDR3 length: 12 residues. CDR1 and CDR2 from the germline V gene are LGHDT and YNNKEL (reference sequence). Trimming removed 3 bases at V and 5 bases at J, with 7 bases between.

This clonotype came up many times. CDR3 region: CASSQPGQARYGYTF. The DNA for the CDR3 is TGCGCCAGCAGCCAACCGGGACAGGCGCGTTATGGCTACACCTTC. V gene TRBV4-1 combines with J gene TRBJ1-2; 8 nucleotides match TRBD1. The ends lost 2 bases at V and 5 bases at J; junction bases unmatched: 7. The CDR3 runs 15 residues. Germline CDR1 reads MGHRA; CDR2 reads YSYEKL.

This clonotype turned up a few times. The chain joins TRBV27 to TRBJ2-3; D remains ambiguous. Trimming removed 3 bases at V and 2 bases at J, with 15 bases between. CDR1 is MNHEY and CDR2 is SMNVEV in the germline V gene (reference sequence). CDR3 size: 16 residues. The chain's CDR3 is CASSFSWQYLTDTQYF. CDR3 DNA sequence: TGTGCCAGCAGTTTTTCATGGCAGTATCTCACAGATACGCAGTATTTT.

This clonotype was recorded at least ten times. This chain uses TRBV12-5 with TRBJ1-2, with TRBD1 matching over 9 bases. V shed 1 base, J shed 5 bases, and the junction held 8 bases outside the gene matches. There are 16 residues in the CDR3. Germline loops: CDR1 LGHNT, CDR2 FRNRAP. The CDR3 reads CASGLARQGEKYGYTF. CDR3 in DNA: TGTGCTAGTGGTTTGGCCAGACAGGGGGAGAAGTATGGCTACACCTTC.

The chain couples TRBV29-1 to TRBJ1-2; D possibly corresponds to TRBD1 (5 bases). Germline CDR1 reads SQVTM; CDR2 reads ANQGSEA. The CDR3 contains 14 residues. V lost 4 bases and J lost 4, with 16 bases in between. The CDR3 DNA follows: TGCAGCGTTGTAGGCGGGGCCGGGTTCTATGGCTACACCTTC. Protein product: CSVVGGAGFYGYTF.

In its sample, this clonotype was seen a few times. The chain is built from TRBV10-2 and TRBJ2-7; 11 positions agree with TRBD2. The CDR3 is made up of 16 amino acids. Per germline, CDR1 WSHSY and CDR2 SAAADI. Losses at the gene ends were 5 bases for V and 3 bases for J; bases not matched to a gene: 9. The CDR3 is CASSIGTSGLHYEQYF. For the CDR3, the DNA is TGCGCCAGCAGTATCGGGACTAGCGGACTGCACTACGAGCAGTACTTC.

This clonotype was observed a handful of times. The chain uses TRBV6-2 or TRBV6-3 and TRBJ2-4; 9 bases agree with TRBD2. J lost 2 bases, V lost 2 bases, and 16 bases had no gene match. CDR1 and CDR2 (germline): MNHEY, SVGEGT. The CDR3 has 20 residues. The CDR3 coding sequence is TGTGCCAGCAGTTACATGGGACTAGCTTTTTGGGGGATACCCAAAAACATTCAGTACTTC. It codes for CASSYMGLAFWGIPKNIQYF.

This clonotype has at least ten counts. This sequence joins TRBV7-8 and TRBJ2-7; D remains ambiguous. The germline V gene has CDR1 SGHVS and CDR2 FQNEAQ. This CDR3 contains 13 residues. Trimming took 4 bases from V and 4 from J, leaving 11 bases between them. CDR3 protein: CASSSQQPYEQYF. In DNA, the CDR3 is TGTGCCAGCAGCTCCCAACAGCCTTACGAGCAGTACTTC.

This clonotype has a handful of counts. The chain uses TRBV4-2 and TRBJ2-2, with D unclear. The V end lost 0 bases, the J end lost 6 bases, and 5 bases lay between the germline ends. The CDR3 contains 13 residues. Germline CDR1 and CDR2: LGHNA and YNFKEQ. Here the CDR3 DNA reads TGTGCCAGCAGCCAAGAGGTACCCGGGGAGCTGTTTTTT. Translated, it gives CASSQEVPGELFF.

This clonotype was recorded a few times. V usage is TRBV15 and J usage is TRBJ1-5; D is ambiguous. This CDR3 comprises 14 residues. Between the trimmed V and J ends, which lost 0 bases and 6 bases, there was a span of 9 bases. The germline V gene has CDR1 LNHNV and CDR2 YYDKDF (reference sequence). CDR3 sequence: CATSREGAGQPQHF. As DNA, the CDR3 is TGTGCCACCAGCAGAGAAGGTGCGGGTCAGCCCCAGCATTTT.